The 26 T cell receptor beta chains presented below share a single source sample, sequenced in a study of T cells after yellow fever vaccination. In TCRdb, the 5' RACE reads were re-called with MiXCR into one record per CDR3 protein. Counted here are 300,000 or so distinct CDR3 sequences, 10% to 15% occurring once; the ten biggest clones make up around 0.49%. The sample consisted of CD4+ T cells sorted from PBMCs, taken 45 days after the yellow fever booster vaccination. Source of these receptors: a man aged 30 to 39 who received the YFV17D yellow fever vaccine.

This clonotype has just a few counts. V gene TRBV6-2 or TRBV6-3 combines with J gene TRBJ2-5; TRBD2 aligns across 10 bases. Germline assignment: CDR1 MNHEY and CDR2 SVGEGT. The V gene end was trimmed by 5 bases and the J gene end by 4 bases; junction bases not matched to a gene: 10. This CDR3 is 16 amino acids long. The CDR3 loop reads CASSHTSSGSRETQYF. The CDR3 DNA sequence: TGTGCCAGCAGTCATACCTCTAGCGGGAGCAGAGAGACCCAGTACTTC.

This clonotype was seen more than once but under ten times. The V call is TRBV5-1, the J call TRBJ2-1; D possibly corresponds to TRBD1 (8 bases). Germline V gene data show CDR1 as SGHRS and CDR2 as YFSETQ. The CDR3 is 14 amino acids. V lost 2 bases to trimming and J lost 7 bases, with 13 bases between them. The CDR3 here is CASSFLQGGNEQFF. DNA for the CDR3: TGCGCCAGCAGCTTCTTACAGGGGGGGAATGAGCAGTTCTTC.

This clonotype rates as medium-sized. This rearrangement joins TRBV7-2 to TRBJ2-1; 10 bases line up with TRBD2. The CDR3 totals 15 residues. J was trimmed by 4 bases and V by 5 bases; bases with no gene match: 5. Germline lookup yields CDR1 SGHTA and CDR2 FQGNSA. The CDR3 bases are TGTGCCAGCAGCCCTAGCGGGAGCCAATACAATGAGCAGTTCTTC. Translated, it gives CASSPSGSQYNEQFF.

The rearrangement uses TRBV11-3 and TRBJ2-1, with 8 bases lining up with TRBD1. Trimming removed 3 bases from V and 12 bases from J; junction bases left unmatched: 7. Germline CDR1 is SGHNT and CDR2 is YENEEA. The CDR3 loop spans 13 amino acids. The chain's CDR3 is CASSLGTGLGQFF. The CDR3 DNA follows: TGTGCCAGCAGCTTGGGGACAGGCCTTGGGCAGTTCTTC. Full variable domain (rest looked up from reference TRBV11-3 and TRBJ2-1): EAGVVQSPRYKIIEKKQPVAFWCNPISGHNTLYWYLQNLGQGPELLIRYENEEAVDDSQLPKDRFSAERLKGVDSTLKIQPAELGDSAVYLCASSLGTGLGQFFGPGTRLTVL.

V and J are TRBV10-3 and TRBJ2-2, with 8 bases that match TRBD2. The CDR3 sequence is 15 residues long. J lost 7 bases, V lost 6 bases, and 10 bases had no gene match. Germline CDR1 and CDR2: ENHRY and SYGVKD. Written as DNA, the CDR3 is TGTGCCATCAGGGAGCGGGAGCTCGGGAACGGGGAGCTGTTTTTT. Translating gives CAIRERELGNGELFF.

This clonotype was found a few times. J is TRBJ1-1 and V is TRBV4-3; 9 bases map to TRBD1. The germline gives CDR1 LGHNA, CDR2 YSLEER. The trim removed 4 bases at V and 3 bases at J, leaving 9 bases unmatched. This CDR3 is 16 amino acids long. DNA of the CDR3: TGCGCCAGCAGCCTCCAACAGGGGGCCCTCGACACTGAAGCTTTCTTT. As protein: CASSLQQGALDTEAFF.

This clonotype was recorded a few times. The chain carries TRBV7-2 and TRBJ2-7; TRBD1 is a possible D gene (5 bases). The CDR3 is 13 residues long. Per germline, CDR1 SGHTA and CDR2 FQGNSA. The V gene lost 6 bases and the J gene lost 3 bases, with 12 bases spanning the gap. Here the CDR3 reads CASRGQKGYEQYF. CDR3 nucleotide sequence: TGTGCCAGCAGGGGGCAGAAAGGCTACGAGCAGTACTTC.

This clonotype was found a few times. The chain employs TRBV11-2 and TRBJ2-1, with 9 nucleotides matching TRBD2. The CDR3 is made up of 15 amino acids. Germline V gene lookup returns CDR1 SGHAT and CDR2 FQNNGV. The V and J ends lost 6 bases and 8 bases, in that order; junction bases with no gene match: 11. The DNA of the CDR3 is TGTGCCAGCAGACAAATTAGCGGGAGTTTACATGAGCAGTTCTTC. Its protein is CASRQISGSLHEQFF.

V usage is TRBV5-1 and J usage is TRBJ1-1; D possibly corresponds to TRBD1 (5 bases). V was trimmed by 2 bases and J by 1 base, leaving 9 bases between them. The CDR3 is 14 amino acids. Germline lookup yields CDR1 SGHRS and CDR2 YFSETQ. The CDR3 bases are TGCGCCAGCAGCTTCGACAGATGGAACACTGAAGCTTTCTTT. Translating gives CASSFDRWNTEAFF. The variable domain in full, completed from reference TRBV5-1 and TRBJ1-1, reads KAGVTQTPRYLIKTRGQQVTLSCSPISGHRSVSWYQQTPGQGLQFLFEYFSETQRNKGNFPGRFSGRQFSNSRSEMNVSTLELGDSALYLCASSFDRWNTEAFFGQGTRLTVV.

This clonotype was counted between two and nine times. The rearrangement links TRBV5-1 to TRBJ2-5; 12 bases match TRBD2. The CDR3 has 17 amino acids. Germline V gene lookup returns CDR1 SGHRS and CDR2 YFSETQ. V gave up 0 bases and J gave up 5 bases; unmatched junction bases: 8. The CDR3 here is CASSLGGLAGPFETQYF. CDR3 nucleotide sequence: TGCGCCAGCAGCTTGGGGGGACTAGCGGGTCCCTTTGAGACCCAGTACTTC.

The table lists this clonotype with a few counts. The genes are TRBV5-8 and TRBJ2-3; 7 positions agree with TRBD1. The V segment lost 0 bases and the J segment 2 bases; nucleotides outside the gene matches: 3. The V gene's germline CDR1 is SGHTS and CDR2 YDEGEE. The CDR3 sequence is 15 residues long. CDR3: CASSLGQGYTDTQYF. Here the CDR3 DNA reads TGTGCCAGCAGCTTGGGACAGGGATACACAGATACGCAGTATTTT. The entire variable domain, with the rest obtained from reference TRBV5-8 and TRBJ2-3, is as follows: EAGVTQSPTHLIKTRGQQATLRCSPISGHTSVYWYQQALGLGLQFLLWYDEGEERNRGNFPPRFSGRQFPNYSSELNVNALELEDSALYLCASSLGQGYTDTQYFGPGTRLTVL.

This clonotype was observed at least ten times. V usage is TRBV7-2 and J usage is TRBJ2-2; 10 bases agree with TRBD1. In germline, CDR1 is SGHTA, CDR2 FQGNSA. The V gene end was trimmed by 5 bases and the J gene end by 6 bases; junction bases not matched to a gene: 12. The CDR3 spans 17 residues. Here the CDR3 reads CASSPRVGDRGPGELFF. CDR3 in DNA: TGTGCCAGCAGCCCCAGAGTAGGGGACAGGGGTCCCGGGGAGCTGTTTTTT.

This chain links TRBV7-8 with TRBJ2-5; no firm D call. This CDR3 has 15 amino acids. Germline V gene lookup returns CDR1 SGHVS and CDR2 FQNEAQ. V was trimmed by 1 base and J by 1 base, leaving 10 bases between them. CDR3 region: CASSLGRRPQETQYF. The CDR3 DNA is TGTGCCAGCAGCTTAGGGAGACGGCCCCAAGAGACCCAGTACTTC.

This clonotype was counted between two and nine times. The chain recombines TRBV5-1 with TRBJ2-3; D unclear. Trimming took 5 bases from V and 2 from J, leaving 9 bases between them. CDR3 length: 13 residues. Germline V lookup: CDR1 SGHRS, CDR2 YFSETQ. The CDR3 DNA reads as TGCGCCAGCAGAGAGCAGACCACAGATACGCAGTATTTT. Its protein product is CASREQTTDTQYF.

This chain uses TRBV5-5 with TRBJ1-5, with D perhaps TRBD1 (5 bases). V was pared by 2 bases and J by 4 bases, with 13 bases between. From germline, CDR1 is SGHKS and CDR2 YYEKEE (reference sequence). The CDR3 contains 15 residues. CDR3 DNA sequence: TGTGCCAGCAGCTTTGGGGTGACAGAGAATCAGCCCCAGCATTTT. It specifies CASSFGVTENQPQHF.

The J gene is TRBJ2-2, the V gene TRBV3-1; D ambiguous. Germline CDR1 reads LGHDT; CDR2 reads YNNKEL (reference sequence). V lost 2 bases, J lost 0 bases, and 10 bases lay in between. The CDR3 contains 16 residues. CDR3 coding DNA: TGTGCCAGCAGCCAATTCTTGACGGCGAACACCGGGGAGCTGTTTTTT. Its protein product is CASSQFLTANTGELFF.

This clonotype appeared a single time. One junction end does not reproduce the germline sequence, and a read error may be involved. The chain is built from TRBV5-3 and TRBJ2-7; tentatively, D is TRBD2 (5 bases). TRBV5-3 has ORF status, its function being uncertain. The CDR3 runs 15 residues. CDR3 in amino acids: CASSSPRGPSYEQYF. The CDR3, as DNA: TGTGCCAGCAGCTCCCCCCGCGGGCCCTCCTACGAGCAGTACTTC.

This clonotype showed up just a few times. The CDR3 region has the DNA TGCAGCGTTGAAAAGGGCGCGTTCCCCGGGGAGCTGTTTTTT. Translation gives CSVEKGAFPGELFF. This sequence joins TRBV29-1 and TRBJ2-2; no reliable D call. The CDR3 is 14 amino acids. The germline V gene has CDR1 SQVTM and CDR2 ANQGSEA. The V end lost 2 bases, the J end lost 6 bases, and 13 bases lay between the germline ends.

Comments on this clonotype: Since a much larger clone is just one base distant, this may be a read error. This rearrangement joins TRBV5-4 to TRBJ2-1, with 10 positions matching TRBD2. The V gene's germline CDR1 is SGHNT and CDR2 YYREEE (reference sequence). CDR3 size: 17 residues. CDR3 in DNA: TGTGCCAGCAGCTTGTCTAGCGGGAGCAGCTCCTACAATGAGCAGATCTTC. Protein product: CASSLSSGSSSYNEQIF.

The chain has TRBV7-2 and TRBJ2-7; a possible D gene is TRBD2 (5 bases). The CDR3 extends over 11 amino acids. Per the germline V gene, CDR1 is SGHTA and CDR2 is FQGNSA. Deletions cut 5 bases from V and 5 bases from J, with 7 bases between. CDR3 region: CASSVGDEQYF. The CDR3 DNA follows: TGTGCCAGCAGCGTCGGGGACGAGCAGTACTTC.

This clonotype was seen at least ten times. The V call is TRBV29-1, the J call TRBJ2-1; no reliable D call. The CDR3 totals 10 residues. The germline V and J ends were trimmed by 4 bases and 6 bases, with 4 bases remaining between them. Germline-derived CDR1 and CDR2 are SQVTM and ANQGSEA. DNA for the CDR3: TGCAGCGTTGTCGGCAATGAGCAGTTCTTC. It is translated as CSVVGNEQFF.

This clonotype was seen a few times. The chain recombines TRBV28 with TRBJ1-2; perhaps TRBD1 as D (6 bases). Germline V gives CDR1 MDHEN, CDR2 SYDVKM. The ends were cut back, 3 bases at V and 4 bases at J, with 12 bases in the middle. The CDR3 has 14 amino acids. CDR3 in amino acids: CASSLAGAPYGYTF. CDR3 in DNA: TGTGCCAGCAGTTTGGCAGGGGCGCCCTATGGCTACACCTTC.

V is TRBV5-1 and J is TRBJ2-1, with 11 bases fitting TRBD2. This CDR3 contains 17 residues. V lost 2 bases and J lost 1; bases outside the gene matches: 5. CDR1 SGHRS and CDR2 YFSETQ come from the germline V gene. The CDR3 sequence: CASSFGLAGGSYNEQFF. The CDR3 DNA is TGCGCCAGCAGCTTTGGGCTAGCGGGAGGATCCTACAATGAGCAGTTCTTC.

The chain carries TRBV5-1 and TRBJ2-3; possibly TRBD2 for D (6 bases). This CDR3 is built from 14 residues. V was trimmed by 0 bases and J by 4 bases, leaving 9 bases between them. Germline CDR1 is SGHRS and CDR2 is YFSETQ. In DNA form, the CDR3 reads TGCGCCAGCAGCTTGGCCGGGAGTGCAGATACGCAGTATTTT. It codes for CASSLAGSADTQYF.

The sample holds a few counts of this clonotype. This chain joins TRBV7-9 and TRBJ2-7, with 13 bases aligning to TRBD2. There are 15 residues in the CDR3. The V and J ends lost 1 base and 7 bases, in that order; junction bases with no gene match: 4. The V gene's germline CDR1 is SEHNR and CDR2 FQNEAQ (reference sequence). CDR3 loop: CASSLVGLAGDEQYF. The CDR3 DNA is TGTGCCAGCAGCTTAGTCGGACTAGCGGGAGATGAGCAGTACTTC.

In this sample, this clonotype turned up a few times. This sequence joins TRBV24-1 and TRBJ2-1; 10 bases agree with TRBD2. V shed 4 bases, J shed 10 bases, and the junction held 15 bases outside the gene matches. This CDR3 has 17 residues. Germline-derived CDR1 and CDR2 are KGHDR and SFDVKD. CDR3 DNA: TGTGCCACCAGTGAGGATATAGCGGGAGGCTCCGTGGGGGAGCAGTTCTTC. Protein product: CATSEDIAGGSVGEQFF.